What follows are 8 T cell receptor beta chains derived from one specimen sequenced in a study of shared clonotypes between healthy human individuals. TCRdb keeps only in-frame clones here, not all; method: immunoSEQ multiplex PCR. Of 300,000 to 400,000 clones listed, 74% are singletons. The sequenced sample was memory CD4+ T cells sorted from blood. Subset in this sample: CD45RA-negative fraction. The receptor set was obtained from a man aged 25-45 years in good health.

The chain uses TRBV6-4 and TRBJ1-4; the D is unclear. From germline, CDR1 is MRHNA and CDR2 SNTAGT. The CDR3 is made up of 15 amino acids. V dropped 7 bases and J dropped 7 bases, with 19 bases sitting between them. CDR3 loop: CASITNEITAEKLFF. As DNA, the CDR3 is TGTGCCAGCATCACGAACGAAATAACGGCTGAAAAACTGTTTTTT.

This clone was seen many times. This sequence joins TRBV14 and TRBJ1-2; no clear D. Per germline, CDR1 SGHDN and CDR2 FVKESK. The CDR3 is 13 residues long. V was trimmed by 0 bases and J by 5 bases, leaving 7 bases between them. The CDR3 DNA reads TGTGCCAGCAGCCAAGACAGGAAGTATGGCTACACCTTC. Its translation is CASSQDRKYGYTF.

The chain recombines TRBV27 with TRBJ2-3; maybe TRBD1 (6 bases). V was pared by 4 bases and J by 3 bases, with 14 bases between. Germline assignment: CDR1 MNHEY and CDR2 SMNVEV (reference sequence). This CDR3 region has 15 residues. This CDR3 reads CASSSTGRMTDTQYF. CDR3 coding DNA: TGTGCCAGCAGTTCGACAGGCCGTATGACAGATACGCAGTATTTT.

The gene calls are TRBV5-1 and TRBJ2-7, with unresolved D. The V gene lost 0 bases and the J gene lost 3 bases, with 10 bases spanning the gap. Germline CDR1 and CDR2: SGHRS and YFSETQ. The CDR3 is made up of 14 amino acids. CDR3 residues: CASSLDQTVYEQYF. The CDR3 DNA is TGCGCCAGCAGCTTGGACCAAACAGTCTACGAGCAGTACTTC.

This clone was seen a few times. One base away lies a much larger clone, so this may be a sequencing read error. Distinct nucleotide sequences in the sample also encode this CDR3. The rearrangement links TRBV2 to TRBJ2-1; D not resolved. Trimming left V 6 bases short and J 5 bases short, with 5 bases between. The CDR3 has 11 residues. Germline V gives CDR1 SNHLY, CDR2 FYNNEI. As DNA, the CDR3 is TGTGCCAGCAGCTATGACAATGAGCAGTTCTTC. Protein: CASSYDNEQFF.

The chain recombines TRBV6-1 with TRBJ1-1; TRBD1 is a possible D gene (6 bases). Germline V CDR1 and CDR2: MNHNS, SASEGT. The CDR3 loop spans 15 amino acids. Trimming removed 1 base from V and 5 bases from J, with 14 bases in between. CDR3 sequence: CASSEDWGGGTEAFF. CDR3 in DNA: TGTGCCAGCAGTGAAGATTGGGGGGGCGGAACTGAAGCTTTCTTT.

The chain carries TRBV27 and TRBJ2-4; 7 bases fit TRBD2. The CDR3 has 14 residues. V gave up 3 bases and J gave up 3 bases; unmatched junction bases: 2. Looked up from germline, CDR1 is MNHEY and CDR2 is SMNVEV (reference sequence). The chain's CDR3 is CASSFSGGKNIQYF. CDR3 in DNA: TGTGCCAGCAGTTTTTCGGGGGGCAAAAACATTCAGTACTTC.

This rearrangement joins TRBV7-2 to TRBJ2-7, with 10 bases fitting TRBD2. The CDR3 spans 16 residues. V was pared by 2 bases and J by 5 bases, with 9 bases of the junction left unmatched. Germline V gene sequence: CDR1 SGHTA, CDR2 FQGNSA. The CDR3 DNA reads as TGTGCCAGCAGCTTAAACCCTAGCGGGAGCCGGAACGAGCAGTACTTC. Translation: CASSLNPSGSRNEQYF.